This TCR beta chain derives from a study of shared clonotypes between healthy human individuals. Study-level information: CD8 memory received one plate per donor, CD8 naive two, CD4 memory three and CD4 naive three.

The genomic DNA of each subset was split evenly across several immunoSEQ plates. Sequenced by immunoSEQ multiplex PCR; TCRdb stores in-frame clones only, minus some. The sample holds approximately 2.1 million clones, approximately 93% seen once. Note on this clone: Antigen: not known.

V lost 4 bases and J 8 bases, leaving 20 bases between the germline ends. The CDR3 loop spans 15 amino acids. Germline assignment: CDR1 MDHEN and CDR2 SYDVKM. Study results and limitations: Investigators expected sequencing depth to affect clonotype sharing among donors.

Naive CD45RA+ and memory CD45RA-negative subsets were split from CD4+ cells. The sequencing sample was made of naive CD4+ T cells from PBMCs. As for subset: CD45RA+ positively selected. V gene TRBV28 combines with J gene TRBJ1-2; perhaps TRBD1 as D (6 bases). This sequence originates from a man aged 18 to 30 in good health. Some clones in this sample may be carry-over from other donors' samples. CDR3 nucleotide sequence: TGTGCCAGCAGTTCACCGGGGGGGCTGGACTTCGGCTACACCTTC. As protein: CASSSPGGLDFGYTF.